The 6 T cell receptor beta chains presented below share a single source sample, sequenced in a study of OX40 agonist ivuxolimab in advanced cancers. Libraries were prepared by immunoSEQ multiplex PCR; TCRdb keeps only in-frame clonotypes and omits some of them. This sample yields tens of thousands of clones, of which around four fifths are seen a single time; 3.4% belongs to the top ten. Sequencing was performed on CD4+ or CD8+ T cells sorted from blood, taken in a trial of the OX40 agonist ivuxolimab. Receptor source: an adult with an advanced solid tumor such as melanoma, head and neck, liver or kidney cancer.

J is TRBJ1-5 and V is TRBV25-1; possible D gene TRBD1, 6 bases. The length of the CDR3 is 13 residues. The germline V gene has CDR1 MGHDK and CDR2 SYGVNS. V was pared by 6 bases and J by 3 bases, with 9 bases between. The CDR3 DNA reads TGTGCCAGCAGAGGACAGCCCAATCAGCCCCAGCATTTT. It encodes CASRGQPNQPQHF.

The V gene is TRBV10-3, the J gene TRBJ2-6, with 10 bases that match TRBD1. The CDR3 covers 16 residues. The V gene's germline CDR1 is ENHRY and CDR2 SYGVKD. V shed 6 bases, J shed 4 bases, and the junction held 6 bases outside the gene matches. The CDR3 sequence: CAISRDRGPGANVLTF. Written as DNA, the CDR3 is TGTGCCATCAGCCGGGACAGGGGTCCCGGGGCCAACGTCCTGACTTTC.

The rearrangement links TRBV7-9 to TRBJ1-1, with D unclear. The CDR3 consists of 13 residues. Trimming left V 3 bases short and J 0 bases short, with 5 bases between. Germline values: CDR1 SEHNR, CDR2 FQNEAQ (reference sequence). CDR3 in DNA: TGTGCCAGCAGCTTGCGATTGAACACTGAAGCTTTCTTT. This gives the protein CASSLRLNTEAFF.

The chain recombines TRBV5-1 with TRBJ2-2; the match to TRBD2 covers 10 bases. The CDR3 consists of 16 residues. Trimming removed 3 bases from V and 0 bases from J; junction bases left unmatched: 2. The germline V gene encodes CDR1 SGHRS and CDR2 YFSETQ. As DNA, the CDR3 is TGCGCCAGCAGCTGGACTAGCGGAGCGAACACCGGGGAGCTGTTTTTT. Protein: CASSWTSGANTGELFF.

The chain employs TRBV28 and TRBJ1-2; D is unclear. V lost 7 bases to trimming and J lost 5 bases, with 17 bases between them. Per germline, CDR1 MDHEN and CDR2 SYDVKM. The CDR3 is 14 residues long. The CDR3 nucleotides are TGTGCCAGCACCCTCGGCTCCTCCTCATATGGCTACACCTTC. Translated, it gives CASTLGSSSYGYTF.

This clone appeared a few times. The chain uses TRBV9 and TRBJ1-6; D is possibly TRBD1 (5 bases). From germline, CDR1 is SGDLS and CDR2 YYNGEE. The V end was cut by 4 bases, the J end by 14 bases, with 25 bases between. The CDR3 is 16 amino acids. CDR3 protein: CASSHNRGTSHSSLHF. CDR3 coding DNA: TGTGCCAGCAGCCACAACCGCGGGACTTCTCACAGCTCCCTCCACTTT. The entire variable domain, with the rest obtained from reference TRBV9 and TRBJ1-6, is as follows: DSGVTQTPKHLITATGQRVTLRCSPRSGDLSVYWYQQSLDQGLQFLIQYYNGEERAKGNILERFSAQQFPDLHSELNLSSLELGDSALYFCASSHNRGTSHSSLHFGNGTRLTVT.